This T cell receptor (beta chain) derives from a study of human T cells and chemical hapten exposure. Stated time point: patch test 1, 2 weeks after DPC sensitization. Treatment: therapeutic diphenylcyclopropenone sensitization with weekly scalp DPC. Germline CDR1 and CDR2: DFQATT and SNEGSKA (reference sequence). Trimming removed 4 bases from V and 4 bases from J, with 8 bases in between. The CDR3 spans 12 residues. TCRdb redid the calling of the RACE reads with MiXCR, one entry per CDR3 protein. The table includes fewer than 500,000 distinct CDR3 sequences, around 5% detected once. This TCR came from a woman aged 50 to 60 with alopecia areata. Some clones in this sample may be carry-over from other donors' samples. The sample was whole blood, taken in connection with sensitization to the hapten diphenylcyclopropenone (DPC). This chain links TRBV20-1 with TRBJ1-3; D may be TRBD1 (6 bases). The chain's CDR3 is CSATGEGNTIYF. CDR3 DNA sequence: TGCAGTGCTACAGGGGAGGGAAACACCATATATTTT.